Listed below are T cell receptor beta chains from one sample, sequenced in a study of T cell responses to AZD1222 COVID-19 vaccine. Produced via immunoSEQ multiplex PCR; TCRdb's table is partial and in-frame only. The sample has nearly 90,000 clones; around 88% are singletons. The sample in question was peripheral blood, obtained on day 0 of MenACWY control vaccination. The source of these receptors is an adult in good health. Both conserved end residues are part of each CDR3. D genes are given only for firm matches. Size tells how often a clone was seen (once, few, many) or the class of an expanded clone, and some rows leave it out.

size,D,J,V,DNA,CDR3
once,TRBD1,TRBJ2-1,TRBV19,TGTGCCAGTACCCCGGGCAGGGGGCGAACCTACAATGAGCAGTTCTTC,CASTPGRGRTYNEQFF
NA,NA,TRBJ1-6,TRBV30,TGTGCCTGGAGTGTACAGTCCAGCTTTAATTCACCCCTCCACTTT,CAWSVQSSFNSPLHF
NA,NA,TRBJ1-1,TRBV5-1,TGCGCCAGCAGCTCAGACAGACCTGAAGCTTTCTTT,CASSSDRPEAFF
NA,NA,TRBJ2-1,TRBV19,TGTGCCAGTAGTACCGCAACTACTCCCAATGAGCAGTTCTTC,CASSTATTPNEQFF
NA,NA,TRBJ1-2,TRBV7-9,TGTGCCAGCAGCCCCCGGGAGGGAGGGCCCTATGGCTACACCTTC,CASSPREGGPYGYTF
NA,NA,TRBJ2-7,TRBV2,TGTGCCAGCAGTGAAGCCTACGAGCAGTACTTC,CASSEAYEQYF
NA,NA,TRBJ1-1,TRBV5-1,TGCGCCAGCAGCCAAATCCAGGGTGGGAACACTGAAGCTTTCTTT,CASSQIQGGNTEAFF
NA,NA,TRBJ2-1,TRBV7-9,TGTGCCAGCAGCTTTAATGCCGAGCAGTTCTTC,CASSFNAEQFF
NA,TRBD1,TRBJ2-3,TRBV14,TGTGCCAGCAGCCGCGGACAGGGACTGGACCGGGATACGCAGTATTTT,CASSRGQGLDRDTQYF
NA,NA,TRBJ1-1,TRBV9,TGTGCCAGCAGCGCGTTCCTGGGTACTGAAGCTTTCTTT,CASSAFLGTEAFF
NA,TRBD1,TRBJ2-2,TRBV6-1,TGTGCCAGCAGTGAATTTGGGACAGCGAACACCGGGGAGCTGTTTTTT,CASSEFGTANTGELFF
NA,NA,TRBJ1-6,TRBV2,TGTGCCAGCAGTGAAGCGCGAACAAGGACGTCGAATTCACCCCTCCACTTT,CASSEARTRTSNSPLHF
few,NA,TRBJ1-2,TRBV6-5,TGTGCCAGCAGTTATTACGGACAGTCCAATGGCTACACCTTC,CASSYYGQSNGYTF
once,NA,TRBJ2-1,TRBV6-5,TGTGCCAGCCGGAGGAGCTCCTACAATGAGCAGTTCTTC,CASRRSSYNEQFF
NA,TRBD1,TRBJ1-1,TRBV19,TGTGCCAGTAGTACAACAGGGGGCTATACGGACACTGAAGCTTTCTTT,CASSTTGGYTDTEAFF
NA,TRBD1,TRBJ1-1,TRBV14,TGTGCCAGCAGCCAAGGACCGGGACAGGGGATCAGAGCTTTCTTT,CASSQGPGQGIRAFF
NA,NA,TRBJ1-1,TRBV6-5,TGTGCCACCCGGGGATCGCAGGCGAACACTGAAGCTTTCTTT,CATRGSQANTEAFF
NA,NA,TRBJ2-7,TRBV3-1/TRBV3-2,TGTGCCAGCAGTTTTCAGGGGAGGTTTTACGAGCAGTACTTC,CASSFQGRFYEQYF
NA,TRBD1,TRBJ2-6,TRBV11-2,TGTGCCAGCAGCTTAGATTCAGGGGGCTGGGCCAACGTCCTGACTTTC,CASSLDSGGWANVLTF
NA,NA,TRBJ1-6,TRBV5-1,TGCGCCAGCAGCTTGGACGGGTCCTATAATTCACCCCTCCACTTT,CASSLDGSYNSPLHF
NA,NA,TRBJ2-2,TRBV6-5,TGTGCCAGCAGACCACAGGGCCCCGGGGAGCTGTTTTTT,CASRPQGPGELFF
NA,NA,TRBJ2-3,TRBV11-2,TGTGCCAGCAGCTCTATAGAGGTCACAGATACGCAGTATTTT,CASSSIEVTDTQYF
NA,TRBD1,TRBJ1-6,TRBV19,TGTGCCAGTAGGGCCCGGACAGGAGATAATTCACCCCTCCACTTT,CASRARTGDNSPLHF
NA,NA,TRBJ1-3,TRBV7-7,TGTGCCAGCAGCCCCGGGGGAGGAAACACCATATATTTT,CASSPGGGNTIYF
NA,NA,TRBJ1-5,TRBV7-8,TGTGCCAGCAGCTTATCTAATCAGCCCCAGCATTTT,CASSLSNQPQHF
NA,NA,TRBJ1-3,TRBV12-3/TRBV12-4,TGTGCCAGCAGGATTGGAAACACCATATATTTT,CASRIGNTIYF
NA,NA,TRBJ1-4,TRBV6-1,TGTGCCAGCAGTGAAGGGCCAGGGAGTGAAAAACTGTTTTTT,CASSEGPGSEKLFF
NA,NA,TRBJ1-2,TRBV20-1,TGCGGTTGCCAGGGGAACTATGGCTACACCTTC,CGCQGNYGYTF
NA,NA,TRBJ2-3,TRBV4-2,TGTGCCAGCAGCCAAAGCTTTAGCACAGATACGCAGTATTTT,CASSQSFSTDTQYF
NA,NA,TRBJ1-2,TRBV28,TGTGCCAGCAGTTTATGGCAGGCCTCAAACTATGGCTACACCTTC,CASSLWQASNYGYTF
NA,TRBD1,TRBJ1-1,TRBV6-1,TGTGCCAGCAGTGAGTTGACAGGGGGAAACACTGAAGCTTTCTTT,CASSELTGGNTEAFF